Sequencing of this T cell receptor (beta chain) was carried out in a study of T cell responses to AZD1222 COVID-19 vaccine. Study summary: Second-dose intervals of approximately 4 or approximately 12 weeks were pooled. Findings and limits, study-wide: In a largely white British group with more females than males, clonal diversity was possibly underestimated.

Germline lookup yields CDR1 SGHVS and CDR2 FNYEAQ. Between the trimmed V and J ends, which lost 5 bases and 0 bases, there was a span of 8 bases. This CDR3 region has 13 residues. Method: immunoSEQ multiplex PCR; TCRdb's copy keeps in-frame clones and lacks some. The sample lists under 200,000 clones; 85% to 95% were seen once. As regards this clone: Its matching antigen is unknown.

This chain connects TRBV7-6 to TRBJ2-7, with D hard to call. Source: peripheral blood, taken on day 0 of AZD1222 vaccination. The TCR sequence derives from an adult in good health. The CDR3 is CASSVTDSYEQYF. The CDR3 DNA sequence: TGTGCCAGCAGCGTCACAGACTCCTACGAGCAGTACTTC.